These T cell receptor beta chains were read from a single sample in a study of blood T cells in healthy people across ages. MiXCR, applied by TCRdb to the 5' RACE reads, yields one record per CDR3 protein. The top ten clones hold roughly 25% of a sample with roughly 730,000 distinct CDR3 sequences, more than 50% of them seen once. The specimen sequenced was blood. These receptors originate from a man aged 35-49 years in good health. The CDR3 runs from the conserved cysteine through the conserved F or W. D genes are given only for firm matches. Part of the rows lack a size; the others show once, few, many or a class for expanded clones.

d_call	j_call	v_call	clone_size	cdr3_nt	cdr3_aa
TRBD2	TRBJ2-7	TRBV11-3	.	TGTGCCAGCGGGGCGGGAGTACACAATGAGCAGTACTTC	CASGAGVHNEQYF
TRBD1	TRBJ2-3	TRBV27	.	TGTGCCTGCCTCGGGACAGGGAGCACAGATACGCAGTATTTT	CACLGTGSTDTQYF
.	TRBJ2-1	TRBV5-1	.	TGCGCCAGCAGCGCCCTGGATGTTGAGCAGTTCTTC	CASSALDVEQFF
.	TRBJ1-5	TRBV28	.	TGTGCCAGCAGTGGGGGTCCCAATCAGCCCCAGCATTTT	CASSGGPNQPQHF
.	TRBJ1-2	TRBV12-3/TRBV12-4	.	TGTGCCAGCAGTTCCATCACCTTAGGGGGGGAAGTCTATGGCTACACCTTC	CASSSITLGGEVYGYTF
TRBD2	TRBJ2-1	TRBV20-1	.	TGCAGTGCTAGAGTATTCCTAGCGGGAGGGAACAATGAGCAGTTCTTC	CSARVFLAGGNNEQFF
.	TRBJ2-7	TRBV7-2	.	TGTGCCAGCAGCTTAGATCTCTGGAGCTCCTACGAGCAGTACTTC	CASSLDLWSSYEQYF
.	TRBJ2-7	TRBV3-1	.	TGTGCCAGCAGCCCCGGACTAACCCCCTCCTACGAGCAGTACTTC	CASSPGLTPSYEQYF
TRBD1	TRBJ2-4	TRBV11-3	.	TGTGCCAGCAGCTCCCCCCTCCTCCGGGACAGGGGTGGGGAGACCCTGTACTTC	CASSSPLLRDRGGETLYF
.	TRBJ1-4	TRBV5-1	.	TGCGCCAGCAGCCCAGTACAGGGAACTAATGAAAAACTGTTTTTT	CASSPVQGTNEKLFF
.	TRBJ1-1	TRBV29-1	.	TGCAGCGTTGTAATTGCTAGGAACACTGAAGCTTTCTTT	CSVVIARNTEAFF
TRBD2	TRBJ2-3	TRBV7-9	.	TGTGCCAGCAGCTTGAGGCGGGGGGGCTTAGAAGATACGCAGTATTTT	CASSLRRGGLEDTQYF
TRBD2	TRBJ2-5	TRBV5-1	many	TGCGCCAGCAGCTTTAGCGGGGAAGAGACCCAGTACTTC	CASSFSGEETQYF
TRBD1	TRBJ1-2	TRBV12-3/TRBV12-4	few	TGTGCCAGCACTCCGGGACAGTCCAACTATGGCTACACCTTC	CASTPGQSNYGYTF
TRBD2	TRBJ2-1	TRBV20-1	.	TGCAGTGCTCGTCCTGGACTAGCGGTGGTCCAGGAGCAGTTCTTC	CSARPGLAVVQEQFF
.	TRBJ1-5	TRBV7-8	few	TGTGCCAGCAGCTTAGCGCCCTCGGGTCGGGCCGATCAGCCCCAGCATTTT	CASSLAPSGRADQPQHF
.	TRBJ1-6	TRBV11-2	few	TGTGCCAGCAGCCAGCCTGGACGGGGTTATAATTCACCCCTCCACTTT	CASSQPGRGYNSPLHF
.	TRBJ2-4	TRBV6-5	.	TGTGCCAGCAGTCCCAGGGGGGGACAAGGAGGAAACATTCAGTACTTC	CASSPRGGQGGNIQYF
TRBD2	TRBJ2-3	TRBV4-2	.	TGTGCCAGCAGCCAACAAACTAGCGGGAGCACAGATACGCAGTATTTT	CASSQQTSGSTDTQYF
.	TRBJ1-1	TRBV21-1	.	TGTGCCAGCAGCAAAGCCCAGAAAGGGGCTTTCTTT	CASSKAQKGAFF
TRBD1	TRBJ2-1	TRBV5-1	.	TGCGCCAGCAGCTTGGCGGTGACAGGGTCCGGGAATGAGCAGTTCTTC	CASSLAVTGSGNEQFF
.	TRBJ2-1	TRBV27	.	TGTGCCAGCAGTTTAAAAAATTTCGGAGGAGGCTACAATGAGCAGTTCTTC	CASSLKNFGGGYNEQFF
TRBD1	TRBJ1-2	TRBV7-9	.	TGTGCCAGCAGCTTAGGGGGGACAGAAGCTAACTATGGCTACACCTTC	CASSLGGTEANYGYTF
.	TRBJ2-3	TRBV7-2	.	TGTGCCAGCAGCTTAGCGCGGAGGGGGGCTGGAGATACGCAGTATTTT	CASSLARRGAGDTQYF
.	TRBJ2-1	TRBV29-1	.	TGCAGCGTTGAAAGTGCGCAGCTAGTATACAATGAGCAGTTCTTC	CSVESAQLVYNEQFF
TRBD2	TRBJ2-1	TRBV7-2	.	TGTGCCAGCAGCTCCTTCGGGCTAGCGGGGGCTAATGAGCAGTTCTTC	CASSSFGLAGANEQFF
.	TRBJ2-7	TRBV11-2	.	TGTGCCAGCAGCCTGACAACCTACAATGAGCAGTACTTC	CASSLTTYNEQYF
.	TRBJ2-5	TRBV6-7	.	TGTGCCAGCTACCGACTACTGACGGACCAAGAGACCCAGTACTTC	CASYRLLTDQETQYF
TRBD2	TRBJ2-1	TRBV7-9	.	TGTGCCAGCAGCGTCCCTTTTGGGGAGGGCCGCGACAATGAGCAGTTCTTC	CASSVPFGEGRDNEQFF
TRBD1	TRBJ1-2	TRBV24-1	few	TGTGCCACCAGTCACAGGGGCGCCTCGGTCGGCTACACCTTC	CATSHRGASVGYTF
TRBD1	TRBJ2-3	TRBV12-3/TRBV12-4	.	TGTGCCAGCAGCGGGACAGTCGTAGCAGATACGCAGTATTTT	CASSGTVVADTQYF
.	TRBJ1-1	TRBV5-1	.	TGCGCCAGCAGCTTGGAGGACAACACTGAAGCTTTCTTT	CASSLEDNTEAFF
.	TRBJ2-2	TRBV6-1	few	TGTGCCAGCAGCGTCCTACTAGCAACCGGGGAGCTGTTTTTT	CASSVLLATGELFF
TRBD2	TRBJ2-5	TRBV7-9	many	TGTGCCAGCAGCAGTGGACTAGCGGGAGGGGAGACCCAGTACTTC	CASSSGLAGGETQYF
TRBD2	TRBJ2-1	TRBV9	.	TGTGCCAGCAGCGTAACTAGCGGGAGAAGCGGCCACAATGAGCAGTTCTTC	CASSVTSGRSGHNEQFF
.	TRBJ1-1	TRBV7-9	.	TGTGCCAGCAGCACCCAGGGGCAGGTCACTGAAGCTTTCTTT	CASSTQGQVTEAFF
.	TRBJ1-5	TRBV28	once	TGTGCCAGCAGTTTAAGTCCTAGCAATCAGCCCCAGCATTTT	CASSLSPSNQPQHF
.	TRBJ1-3	TRBV20-1	.	TGCAGTGCTAGCCCCGGACGGAACTCTGGAAACACCATATATTTT	CSASPGRNSGNTIYF
TRBD2	TRBJ2-3	TRBV20-1	.	TGCAGTGCTAGGTGGTCTAGCGGGAGGGCCAAACGAGATACGCAGTATTTT	CSARWSSGRAKRDTQYF
.	TRBJ2-1	TRBV7-9	once	TGTGCCAGCAGCTCGAAGCTTGATGTTGAGCAGTTCTTC	CASSSKLDVEQFF
TRBD2	TRBJ2-1	TRBV7-9	.	TGTGCCAGCAGCACGACTAGCGGGTACAATGAGCAGTTCTTC	CASSTTSGYNEQFF
.	TRBJ1-2	TRBV29-1	few	TGCAGCGTTGAAGATCGAAGCTATGGCTACACCTTC	CSVEDRSYGYTF
TRBD1	TRBJ2-1	TRBV12-3/TRBV12-4	.	TGTGCCAGCAGTTCGGGACAGGGTGTTTTGTCTGAGCAGTTCTTC	CASSSGQGVLSEQFF
.	TRBJ2-3	TRBV12-3/TRBV12-4	.	TGTGCCAGCAGTTTAACACAGACAACGCAGTATTTT	CASSLTQTTQYF
.	TRBJ2-7	TRBV7-2	.	TGTGCCAGCAGCTTAGGTGGCGGGCAAAGCTCCTACGAGCAGTACTTC	CASSLGGGQSSYEQYF
.	TRBJ2-2	TRBV29-1	once	TGCAGCGTTGAAGTAAGGGGGAGAGTGAACACCGGGGAGCTGTTTTTT	CSVEVRGRVNTGELFF
TRBD1	TRBJ2-7	TRBV27	few	TGTGCCAGCAACCAGGACAGGCCCGTTATCACCTACGAGCAGTACTTC	CASNQDRPVITYEQYF
.	TRBJ2-1	TRBV20-1	.	TGCAGTGCTGCCGAACGGGGGACGGGCTCCTACAATGAGCAGTTCTTC	CSAAERGTGSYNEQFF
TRBD1	TRBJ1-1	TRBV6-2/TRBV6-3	.	TGTGCCGGCAGTTACTCGAGAGGGACAGCTCTGGCTTTCTTT	CAGSYSRGTALAFF
TRBD2	TRBJ2-1	TRBV27	.	TGTGCCAGCAGTGGGCGACTAGCGGGGAGCTCCTACAATGAGCAGTTCTTC	CASSGRLAGSSYNEQFF
.	TRBJ2-7	TRBV5-1	few	TGCGCCAGCAGCGTGGGGGACTTCGGGGAGCAGTACTTC	CASSVGDFGEQYF
TRBD1	TRBJ1-2	TRBV7-2	few	TGTGCCAGCAGTCTGCCGGACAGGACCTATGGCTACACCTTC	CASSLPDRTYGYTF
.	TRBJ1-1	TRBV7-9	.	TGTGCCAGCAGCCCCCCAATAGGGAGAAGGACGAACACTGAAGCTTTCTTT	CASSPPIGRRTNTEAFF
.	TRBJ2-2	TRBV9	.	TGTGCCAGCAGCGTAGAATGGTGGGGTCCGAACACCGGGGAGCTGTTTTTT	CASSVEWWGPNTGELFF
.	TRBJ2-3	TRBV4-2	few	TGTGCCAGCAGCCAAGCTTCTGGACCAGGGAGCACAGATACGCAGTATTTT	CASSQASGPGSTDTQYF
TRBD2	TRBJ2-3	TRBV9	.	TGTGCCAGCAGCGTGAGCGGGAGCGGGCAGGCAGATACGCAGTATTTT	CASSVSGSGQADTQYF
.	TRBJ2-3	TRBV9	.	TGTGCCAGCAGCGAGGTCCCCGCAGATACGCAGTATTTT	CASSEVPADTQYF
.	TRBJ2-7	TRBV7-9	.	TGTGCCAGCAGCTTAGCGAGAACCCCTGGGTCCTACGAGCAGTACTTC	CASSLARTPGSYEQYF